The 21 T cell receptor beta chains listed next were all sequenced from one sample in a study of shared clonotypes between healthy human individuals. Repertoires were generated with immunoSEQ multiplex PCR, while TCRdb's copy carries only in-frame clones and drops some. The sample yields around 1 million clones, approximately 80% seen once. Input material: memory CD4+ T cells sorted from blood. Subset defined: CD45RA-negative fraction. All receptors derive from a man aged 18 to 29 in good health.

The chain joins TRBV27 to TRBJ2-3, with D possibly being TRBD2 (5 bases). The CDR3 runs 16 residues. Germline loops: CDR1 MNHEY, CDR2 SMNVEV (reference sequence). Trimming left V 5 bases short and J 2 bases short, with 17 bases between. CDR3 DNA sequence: TGTGCCAGCAGTAGCATCCTCTCGGGAACCACAGATACGCAGTATTTT. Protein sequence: CASSSILSGTTDTQYF.

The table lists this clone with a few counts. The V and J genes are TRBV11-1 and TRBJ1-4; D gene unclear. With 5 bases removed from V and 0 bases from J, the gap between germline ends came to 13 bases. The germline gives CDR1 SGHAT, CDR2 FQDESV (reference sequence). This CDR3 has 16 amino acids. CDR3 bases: TGTGCCAGCAGCCAACGCCCCCTTGCAACTAATGAAAAACTGTTTTTT. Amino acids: CASSQRPLATNEKLFF.

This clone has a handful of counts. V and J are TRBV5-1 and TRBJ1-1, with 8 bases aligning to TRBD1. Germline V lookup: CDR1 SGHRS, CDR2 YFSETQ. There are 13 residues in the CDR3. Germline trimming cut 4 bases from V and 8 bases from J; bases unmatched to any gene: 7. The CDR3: CASSLHRGEEAFF. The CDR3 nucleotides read TGCGCCAGCAGCCTACACAGGGGGGAAGAAGCTTTCTTT.

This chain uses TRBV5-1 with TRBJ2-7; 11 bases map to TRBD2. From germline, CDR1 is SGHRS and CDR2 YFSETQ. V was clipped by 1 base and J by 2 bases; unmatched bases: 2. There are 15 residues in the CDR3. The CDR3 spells CASSLLAGGAYEQYF. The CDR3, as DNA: TGCGCCAGCAGCTTGCTAGCGGGAGGAGCCTACGAGCAGTACTTC.

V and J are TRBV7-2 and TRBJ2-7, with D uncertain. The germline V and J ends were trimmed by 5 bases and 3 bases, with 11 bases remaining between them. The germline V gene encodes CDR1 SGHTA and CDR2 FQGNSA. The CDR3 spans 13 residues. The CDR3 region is CASSARAGYEQYF. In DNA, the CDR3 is TGTGCCAGCAGCGCCCGGGCCGGCTACGAGCAGTACTTC.

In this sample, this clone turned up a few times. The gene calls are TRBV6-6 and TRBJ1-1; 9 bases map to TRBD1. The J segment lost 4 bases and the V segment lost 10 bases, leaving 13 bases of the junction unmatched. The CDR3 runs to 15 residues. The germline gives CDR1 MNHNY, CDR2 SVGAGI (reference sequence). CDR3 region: CAMRDRVEESTEAFF. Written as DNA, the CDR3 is TGTGCCATGCGGGACAGGGTGGAAGAAAGCACTGAAGCTTTCTTT.

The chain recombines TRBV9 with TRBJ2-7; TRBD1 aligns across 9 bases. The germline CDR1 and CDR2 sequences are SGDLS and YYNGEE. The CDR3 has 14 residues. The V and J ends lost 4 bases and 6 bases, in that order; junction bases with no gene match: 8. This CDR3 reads CASSPGTGKVEQYF. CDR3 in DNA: TGTGCCAGCAGCCCCGGGACAGGGAAGGTCGAGCAGTACTTC. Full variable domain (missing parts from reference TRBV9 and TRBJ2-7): DSGVTQTPKHLITATGQRVTLRCSPRSGDLSVYWYQQSLDQGLQFLIQYYNGEERAKGNILERFSAQQFPDLHSELNLSSLELGDSALYFCASSPGTGKVEQYFGPGTRLTVT.

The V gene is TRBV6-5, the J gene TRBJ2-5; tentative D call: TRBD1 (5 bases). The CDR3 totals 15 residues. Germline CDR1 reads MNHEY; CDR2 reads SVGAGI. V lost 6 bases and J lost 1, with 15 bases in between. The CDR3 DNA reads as TGTGCCAGCAGCCTAAACGCGCAGGGCCAAGAGACCCAGTACTTC. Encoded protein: CASSLNAQGQETQYF.

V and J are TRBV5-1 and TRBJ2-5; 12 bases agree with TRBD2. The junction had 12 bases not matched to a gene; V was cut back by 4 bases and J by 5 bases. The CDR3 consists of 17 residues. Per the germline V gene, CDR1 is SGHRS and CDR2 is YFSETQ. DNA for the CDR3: TGCGCCAGCAGCCCGAATGGGACTAGCGGGCCTCGGGAGACCCAGTACTTC. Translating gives CASSPNGTSGPRETQYF.

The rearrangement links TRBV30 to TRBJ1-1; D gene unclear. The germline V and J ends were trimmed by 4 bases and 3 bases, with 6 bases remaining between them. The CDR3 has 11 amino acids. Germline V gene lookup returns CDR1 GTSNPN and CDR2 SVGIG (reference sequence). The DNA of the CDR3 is TGTGCCTGGAAGCAGGACACTGAAGCTTTCTTT. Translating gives CAWKQDTEAFF.

CDR3 sequence (DNA): TGTGCCTGGAGCGCTCAGACAGGGACTGAAGCTTTCTTT. Its protein product is CAWSAQTGTEAFF. The rearrangement uses TRBV30 and TRBJ1-1; TRBD1 matches at 7 bases. This CDR3 has 13 amino acids. Germline V gene lookup returns CDR1 GTSNPN and CDR2 SVGIG (reference sequence). The V gene end was trimmed by 3 bases and the J gene end by 5 bases; junction bases not matched to a gene: 6.

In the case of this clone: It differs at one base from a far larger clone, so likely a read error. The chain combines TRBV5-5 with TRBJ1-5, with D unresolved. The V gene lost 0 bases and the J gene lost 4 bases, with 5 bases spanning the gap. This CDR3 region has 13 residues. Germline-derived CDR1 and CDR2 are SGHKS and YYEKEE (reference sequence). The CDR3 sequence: CASSLDTNQPQHF. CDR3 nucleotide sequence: TGTGCCAGCAGCTTGGATACGAATCAGCCCCAGCATTTT.

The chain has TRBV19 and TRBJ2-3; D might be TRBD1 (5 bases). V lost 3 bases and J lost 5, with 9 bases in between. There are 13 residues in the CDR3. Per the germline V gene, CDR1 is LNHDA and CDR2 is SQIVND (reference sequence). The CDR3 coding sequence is TGTGCCAGTAGTATTGGGGCAGGAGATACGCAGTATTTT. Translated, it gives CASSIGAGDTQYF. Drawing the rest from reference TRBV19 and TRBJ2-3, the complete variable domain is DGGITQSPKYLFRKEGQNVTLSCEQNLNHDAMYWYRQDPGQGLRLIYYSQIVNDFQKGDIAEGYSVSREKKESFPLTVTSAQKNPTAFYLCASSIGAGDTQYFGPGTRLTVL.

In DNA form, the CDR3 reads TGTGCCAGCAGCCCCCAAGCGGGAGCAACAGATACGCAGTATTTT. Translating gives CASSPQAGATDTQYF. The chain recombines TRBV7-2 with TRBJ2-3, with 8 bases fitting TRBD2. The CDR3 covers 15 residues. J was trimmed by 3 bases and V by 5 bases; bases with no gene match: 7. The V gene's germline CDR1 is SGHTA and CDR2 FQGNSA.

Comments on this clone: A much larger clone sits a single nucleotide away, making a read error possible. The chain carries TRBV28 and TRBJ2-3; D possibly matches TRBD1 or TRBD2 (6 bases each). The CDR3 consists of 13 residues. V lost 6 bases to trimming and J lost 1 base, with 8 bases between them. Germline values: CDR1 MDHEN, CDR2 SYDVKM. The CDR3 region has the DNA TGTGCCAGCAGCGGGGGCGGCACAGATACGCAGTATTTT. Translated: CASSGGGTDTQYF.

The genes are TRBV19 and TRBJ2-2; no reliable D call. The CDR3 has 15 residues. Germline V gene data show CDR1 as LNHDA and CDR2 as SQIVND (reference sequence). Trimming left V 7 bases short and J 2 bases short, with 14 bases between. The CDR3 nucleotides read TGTGCCAGTACCCCCGGGCCAGCTAACACCGGGGAGCTGTTTTTT. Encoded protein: CASTPGPANTGELFF.

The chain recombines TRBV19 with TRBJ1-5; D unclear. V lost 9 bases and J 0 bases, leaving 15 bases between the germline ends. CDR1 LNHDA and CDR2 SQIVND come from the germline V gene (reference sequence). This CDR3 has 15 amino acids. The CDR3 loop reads CASRGQPYSNQPQHF. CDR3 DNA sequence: TGTGCCAGCCGTGGCCAACCTTATAGCAATCAGCCCCAGCATTTT.

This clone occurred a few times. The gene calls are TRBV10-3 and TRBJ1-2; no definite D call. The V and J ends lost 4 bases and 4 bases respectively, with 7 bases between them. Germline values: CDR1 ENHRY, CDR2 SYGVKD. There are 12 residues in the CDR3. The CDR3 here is CAISGDVYGYTF. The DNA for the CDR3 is TGTGCCATCAGTGGTGACGTCTATGGCTACACCTTC.

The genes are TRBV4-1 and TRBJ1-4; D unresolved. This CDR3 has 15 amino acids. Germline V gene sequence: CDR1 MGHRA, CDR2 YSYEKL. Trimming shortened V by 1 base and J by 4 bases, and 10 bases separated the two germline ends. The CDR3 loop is CASSQGSTFNEKLFF. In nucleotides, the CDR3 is TGCGCCAGCAGCCAAGGAAGCACCTTTAATGAAAAACTGTTTTTT.

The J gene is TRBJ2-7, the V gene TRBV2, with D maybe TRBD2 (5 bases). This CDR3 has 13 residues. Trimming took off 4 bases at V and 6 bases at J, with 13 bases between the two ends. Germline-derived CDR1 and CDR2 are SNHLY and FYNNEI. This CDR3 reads CASSGTLLPEQYF. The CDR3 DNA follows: TGTGCCAGCAGTGGGACTCTCCTACCCGAGCAGTACTTC.

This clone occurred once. The CDR3 region is CASSIKGDYGYTF. The CDR3 bases are TGTGCCAGTAGTATAAAAGGAGACTATGGCTACACCTTC. V usage is TRBV19 and J usage is TRBJ1-2, with D uncertain. Germline lookup yields CDR1 LNHDA and CDR2 SQIVND (reference sequence). The CDR3 runs 13 residues. V lost 2 bases and J lost 3, with 7 bases in between.